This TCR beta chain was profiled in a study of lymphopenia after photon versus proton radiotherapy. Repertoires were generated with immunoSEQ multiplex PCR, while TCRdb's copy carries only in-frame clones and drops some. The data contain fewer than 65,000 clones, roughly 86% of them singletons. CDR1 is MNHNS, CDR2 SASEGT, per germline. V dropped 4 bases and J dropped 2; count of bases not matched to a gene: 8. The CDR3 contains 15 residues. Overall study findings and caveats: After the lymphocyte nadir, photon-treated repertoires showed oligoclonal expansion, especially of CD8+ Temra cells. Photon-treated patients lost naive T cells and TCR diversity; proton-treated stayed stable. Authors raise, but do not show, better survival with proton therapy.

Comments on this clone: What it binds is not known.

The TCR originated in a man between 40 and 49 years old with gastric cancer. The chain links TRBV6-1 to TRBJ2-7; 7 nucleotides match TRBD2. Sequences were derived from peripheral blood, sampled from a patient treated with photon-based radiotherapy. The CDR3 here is CASSGRLAAPYEQYF. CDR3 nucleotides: TGTGCCAGCAGTGGTAGACTAGCTGCCCCCTACGAGCAGTACTTC.